The sequence of this T cell receptor beta chain was determined in a study of shared clonotypes between healthy human individuals. Study in general: Three CD4 naive, three CD4 memory, two CD8 naive and one CD8 memory plate were used per donor.

Study donors comprised healthy, HIV-negative adults devoid of recent acute infection or vaccination. To note about this clone: The antigen is not known.

Some clones are missing from TCRdb's copy, which holds only in-frame ones; the method was immunoSEQ multiplex PCR. This sample yields some 2,500,000 clones, of which around 90% are seen a single time; more than 0.35% belongs to the top ten. Regarding the study as a whole: Shared clonotypes: roughly 4.7% naive CD4, roughly 3.8% naive CD8, 2.3% memory CD4, approximately 0.37% memory CD8.

The germline V gene has CDR1 WNHNN and CDR2 SYGVQD (reference sequence). The CDR3 runs to 12 residues. The V end was cut by 8 bases, the J end by 4 bases, with 12 bases between. This TCR came from a man aged 18 to 30 in good health. Some clones in this sample may be carry-over from other donors' samples. Sequencing used naive CD4+ T cells from PBMCs. Specified subset: CD45RA+ positively selected. The chain recombines TRBV10-1 with TRBJ2-7, with a possible D match to TRBD1 (6 bases). This CDR3 is CASSRDIYEQYF. Written as DNA, the CDR3 is TGCGCCAGCTCTCGGGACATATACGAGCAGTACTTC.